The clone carrying this TCR beta chain was counted only a few times. Its antigen remains unidentified. These data are taken from a study of beta chain features in type 1 diabetes. Study-wide points: Within each of all four CD4+ subsets, Type 1 diabetes patients had TCRB CDR3s that were moderately but significantly shorter. The VDJ junctions of type 1 diabetes patients carried fewer insertions and more deletions.

Over 95% purity was reached by all sorted populations. V was cut by 0 bases and J by 3 bases, with 5 bases left in between. CDR3 length equals 13 residues. Germline assignment: CDR1 MNHEY and CDR2 SVGAGI. Expressed TCRB transcripts got sequenced, as all isolated RNA was reverse transcribed. Sequenced by immunoSEQ multiplex PCR; TCRdb stores in-frame clones only, minus some. The sample yields 600,000 to 750,000 clones, around 11% seen once. The rearrangement links TRBV6-5 to TRBJ2-5; D is undetermined. Sequencing used naive CD4+ T cells from blood. This receptor was identified in a man aged 30 to 45 with type 1 diabetes. The CDR3 loop is CASSYSVKETQYF. The CDR3, as DNA: TGTGCCAGCAGTTACTCGGTAAAAGAGACCCAGTACTTC.